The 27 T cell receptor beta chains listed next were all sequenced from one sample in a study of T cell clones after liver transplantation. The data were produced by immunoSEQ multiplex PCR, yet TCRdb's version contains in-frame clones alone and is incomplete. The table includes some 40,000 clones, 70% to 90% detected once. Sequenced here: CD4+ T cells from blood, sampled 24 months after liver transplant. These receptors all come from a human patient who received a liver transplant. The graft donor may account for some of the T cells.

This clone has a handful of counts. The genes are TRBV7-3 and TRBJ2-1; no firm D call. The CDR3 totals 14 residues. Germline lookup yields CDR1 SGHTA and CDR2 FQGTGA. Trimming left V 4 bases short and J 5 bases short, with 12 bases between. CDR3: CASSSDPANNEQFF. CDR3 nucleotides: TGTGCCAGCAGCTCGGACCCGGCGAACAATGAGCAGTTCTTC. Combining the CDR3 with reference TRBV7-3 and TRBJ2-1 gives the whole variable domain GAGVSQTPSNKVTEKGKYVELRCDPISGHTALYWYRQSLGQGPEFLIYFQGTGAADDSGLPNDRFFAVRPEGSVSTLKIQRTERGDSAVYLCASSSDPANNEQFFGPGTRLTVL.

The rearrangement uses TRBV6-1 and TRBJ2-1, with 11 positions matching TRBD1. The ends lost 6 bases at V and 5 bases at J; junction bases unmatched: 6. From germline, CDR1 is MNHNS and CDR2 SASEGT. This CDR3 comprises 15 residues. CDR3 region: CASSSGTGGDNEQFF. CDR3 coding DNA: TGTGCCAGCAGCTCCGGGACAGGGGGGGACAATGAGCAGTTCTTC.

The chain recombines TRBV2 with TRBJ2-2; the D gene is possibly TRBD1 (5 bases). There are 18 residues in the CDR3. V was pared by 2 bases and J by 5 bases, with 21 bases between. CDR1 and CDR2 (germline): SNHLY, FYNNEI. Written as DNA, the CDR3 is TGTGCCAGCAGTGAAAGGCAGGGTAGAATCGTCGGAACCGGGGAGCTGTTTTTT. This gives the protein CASSERQGRIVGTGELFF. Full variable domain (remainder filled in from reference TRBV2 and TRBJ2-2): EPEVTQTPSHQVTQMGQEVILRCVPISNHLYFYWYRQILGQKVEFLVSFYNNEISEKSEIFDDQFSVERPDGSNFTLKIRSTKLEDSAMYFCASSERQGRIVGTGELFFGEGSRLTVL.

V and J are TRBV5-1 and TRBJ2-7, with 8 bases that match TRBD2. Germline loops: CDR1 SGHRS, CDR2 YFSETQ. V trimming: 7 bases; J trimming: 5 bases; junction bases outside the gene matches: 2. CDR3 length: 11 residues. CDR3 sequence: CASSREDEQYF. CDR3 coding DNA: TGCGCCAGCTCGCGGGAGGACGAGCAGTACTTC.

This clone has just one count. The CDR3 is CASSQVSHGELFF. The CDR3 DNA sequence: TGTGCCAGCAGCCAAGTGTCCCACGGGGAGCTGTTTTTT. The V and J genes are TRBV14 and TRBJ2-2; D is ambiguous. There are 13 residues in the CDR3. The V gene's germline CDR1 is SGHDN and CDR2 FVKESK. V was clipped by 1 base and J by 7 bases, with 7 bases between them. Complete variable domain (other parts from reference TRBV14 and TRBJ2-2): EAGVTQFPSHSVIEKGQTVTLRCDPISGHDNLYWYRRVMGKEIKFLLHFVKESKQDESGMPNNRFLAERTGGTYSTLKVQPAELEDSGVYFCASSQVSHGELFFGEGSRLTVL.

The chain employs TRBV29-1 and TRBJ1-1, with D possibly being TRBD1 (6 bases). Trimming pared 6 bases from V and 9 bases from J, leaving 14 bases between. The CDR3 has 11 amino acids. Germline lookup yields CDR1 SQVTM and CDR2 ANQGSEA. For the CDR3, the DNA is TGCAGCGTCCTGGGGGGCGGTAAAGCTTTCTTT. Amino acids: CSVLGGGKAFF.

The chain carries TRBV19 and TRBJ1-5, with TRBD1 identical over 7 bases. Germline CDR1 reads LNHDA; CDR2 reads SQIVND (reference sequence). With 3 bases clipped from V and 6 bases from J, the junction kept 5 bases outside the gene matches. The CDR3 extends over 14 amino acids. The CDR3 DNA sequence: TGTGCCAGTAGTATCAGGGGGATTTCTCAGCCCCAGCATTTT. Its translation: CASSIRGISQPQHF.

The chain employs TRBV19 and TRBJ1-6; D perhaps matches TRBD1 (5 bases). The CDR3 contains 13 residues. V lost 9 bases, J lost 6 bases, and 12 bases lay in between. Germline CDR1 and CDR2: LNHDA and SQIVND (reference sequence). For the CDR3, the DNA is TGTGCCAGCCTGGACATACCTAATTCACCCCTCCACTTT. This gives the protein CASLDIPNSPLHF.

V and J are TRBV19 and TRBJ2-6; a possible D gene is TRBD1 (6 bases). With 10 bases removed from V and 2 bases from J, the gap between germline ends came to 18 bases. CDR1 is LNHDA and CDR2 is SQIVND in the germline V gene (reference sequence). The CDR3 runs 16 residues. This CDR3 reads CATQGTYSAGANVLTF. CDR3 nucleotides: TGTGCCACCCAGGGGACCTACAGCGCTGGGGCCAACGTCCTGACTTTC. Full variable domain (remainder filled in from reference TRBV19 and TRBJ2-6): DGGITQSPKYLFRKEGQNVTLSCEQNLNHDAMYWYRQDPGQGLRLIYYSQIVNDFQKGDIAEGYSVSREKKESFPLTVTSAQKNPTAFYLCATQGTYSAGANVLTFGAGSRLTVL.

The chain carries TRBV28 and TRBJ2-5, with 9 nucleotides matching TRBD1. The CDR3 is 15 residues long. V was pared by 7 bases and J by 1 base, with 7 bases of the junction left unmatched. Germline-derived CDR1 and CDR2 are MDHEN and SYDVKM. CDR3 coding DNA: TGTGCCAGCAAAGGCGGGGGACAGGGCCAAGAGACCCAGTACTTC. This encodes CASKGGGQGQETQYF.

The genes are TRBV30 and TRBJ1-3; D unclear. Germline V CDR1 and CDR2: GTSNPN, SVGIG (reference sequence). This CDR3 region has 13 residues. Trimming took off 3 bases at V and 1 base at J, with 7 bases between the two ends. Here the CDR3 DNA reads TGTGCCTGGAGGTGGCGATCTGGAAACACCATATATTTT. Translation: CAWRWRSGNTIYF.

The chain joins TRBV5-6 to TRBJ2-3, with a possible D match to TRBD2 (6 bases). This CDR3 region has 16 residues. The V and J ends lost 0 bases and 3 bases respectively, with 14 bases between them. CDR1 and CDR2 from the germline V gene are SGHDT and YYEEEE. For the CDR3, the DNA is TGTGCCAGCAGCTTGGACTTGGGGGGTTGGACAGATACGCAGTATTTT. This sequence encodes CASSLDLGGWTDTQYF. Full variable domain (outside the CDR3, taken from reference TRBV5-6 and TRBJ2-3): DAGVTQSPTHLIKTRGQQVTLRCSPKSGHDTVSWYQQALGQGPQFIFQYYEEEERQRGNFPDRFSGHQFPNYSSELNVNALLLGDSALYLCASSLDLGGWTDTQYFGPGTRLTVL.

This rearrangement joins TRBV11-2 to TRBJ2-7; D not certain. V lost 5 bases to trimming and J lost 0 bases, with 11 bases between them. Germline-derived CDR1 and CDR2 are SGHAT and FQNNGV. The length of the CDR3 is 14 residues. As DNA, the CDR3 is TGTGCCAGCAGCATACCGGGTTACTCCTACGAGCAGTACTTC. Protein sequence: CASSIPGYSYEQYF.

The CDR3 nucleotides read TGTGCCAGCAGTTCATACAGGGACAGCAATCAGCCCCAGCATTTT. Its protein product is CASSSYRDSNQPQHF. The rearrangement uses TRBV6-6 and TRBJ1-5, with a weak D call TRBD1 (6 bases). CDR1 MNHNY and CDR2 SVGAGI come from the germline V gene (reference sequence). This CDR3 is built from 15 residues. V shed 4 bases and J shed 1 base, with 11 bases lying between them.

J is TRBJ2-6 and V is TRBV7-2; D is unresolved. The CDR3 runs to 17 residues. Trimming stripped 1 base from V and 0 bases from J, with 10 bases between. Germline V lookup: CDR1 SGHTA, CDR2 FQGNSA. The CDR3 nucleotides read TGTGCCAGCAGCTTAGATAAAGGATTCTCTGGGGCCAACGTCCTGACTTTC. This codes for CASSLDKGFSGANVLTF.

The CDR3 region has the DNA TGTGCCAGTAGTATAGCCCGGGGCGGGGGCTATGGCTACACCTTC. It specifies CASSIARGGGYGYTF. V gene TRBV19 combines with J gene TRBJ1-2; TRBD1 is a possible D gene (5 bases). Trimming pared 1 base from V and 4 bases from J, leaving 13 bases between. Germline V gene data show CDR1 as LNHDA and CDR2 as SQIVND (reference sequence). The CDR3 length is 15 residues. Based on the CDR3 plus reference TRBV19 and TRBJ1-2, the full variable domain is DGGITQSPKYLFRKEGQNVTLSCEQNLNHDAMYWYRQDPGQGLRLIYYSQIVNDFQKGDIAEGYSVSREKKESFPLTVTSAQKNPTAFYLCASSIARGGGYGYTFGSGTRLTVV.

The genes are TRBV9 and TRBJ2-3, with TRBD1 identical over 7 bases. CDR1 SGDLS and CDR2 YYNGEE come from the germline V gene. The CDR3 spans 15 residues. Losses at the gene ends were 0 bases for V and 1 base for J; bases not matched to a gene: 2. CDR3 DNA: TGTGCCAGCAGCGTAGGGGGACAGCGCACAGATACGCAGTATTTT. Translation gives CASSVGGQRTDTQYF.

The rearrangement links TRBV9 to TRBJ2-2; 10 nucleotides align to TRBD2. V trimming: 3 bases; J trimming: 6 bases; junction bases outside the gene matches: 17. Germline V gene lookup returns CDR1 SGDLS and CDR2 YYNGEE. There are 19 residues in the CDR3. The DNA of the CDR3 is TGTGCCAGCAGCGCTTTCCCCGGCGGTAGCGGGGGGCGGGCCGGGGAGCTGTTTTTT. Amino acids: CASSAFPGGSGGRAGELFF.

CDR3 protein: CASSRLYEQFF. CDR3 DNA: TGTGCCAGCAGCAGACTGTATGAGCAGTTCTTC. The chain has TRBV5-8 and TRBJ2-1; D remains ambiguous. The germline V and J ends were trimmed by 4 bases and 8 bases, with 7 bases remaining between them. The CDR3 contains 11 residues. Per germline, CDR1 SGHTS and CDR2 YDEGEE. Full variable domain (outside the CDR3, taken from reference TRBV5-8 and TRBJ2-1): EAGVTQSPTHLIKTRGQQATLRCSPISGHTSVYWYQQALGLGLQFLLWYDEGEERNRGNFPPRFSGRQFPNYSSELNVNALELEDSALYLCASSRLYEQFFGPGTRLTVL.

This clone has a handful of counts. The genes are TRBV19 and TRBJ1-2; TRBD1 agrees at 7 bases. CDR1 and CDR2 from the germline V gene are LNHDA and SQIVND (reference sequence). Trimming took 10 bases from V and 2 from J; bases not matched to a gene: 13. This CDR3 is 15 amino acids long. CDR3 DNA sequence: TGTGCCATCTCCGACAGGGCCTCTTCGAACTATGGCTACACCTTC. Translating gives CAISDRASSNYGYTF.

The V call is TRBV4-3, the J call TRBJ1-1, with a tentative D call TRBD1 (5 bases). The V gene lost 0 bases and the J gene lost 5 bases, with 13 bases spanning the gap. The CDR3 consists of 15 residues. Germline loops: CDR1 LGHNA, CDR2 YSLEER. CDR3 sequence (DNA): TGCGCCAGCAGCCAAGATCCACAGGCGAAGACTGAAGCTTTCTTT. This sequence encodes CASSQDPQAKTEAFF.

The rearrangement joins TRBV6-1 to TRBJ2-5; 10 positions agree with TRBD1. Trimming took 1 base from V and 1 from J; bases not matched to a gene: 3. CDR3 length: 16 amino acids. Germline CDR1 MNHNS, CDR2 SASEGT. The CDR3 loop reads CASSEGGDRGQETQYF. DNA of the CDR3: TGTGCCAGCAGTGAAGGGGGGGACAGGGGCCAAGAGACCCAGTACTTC.

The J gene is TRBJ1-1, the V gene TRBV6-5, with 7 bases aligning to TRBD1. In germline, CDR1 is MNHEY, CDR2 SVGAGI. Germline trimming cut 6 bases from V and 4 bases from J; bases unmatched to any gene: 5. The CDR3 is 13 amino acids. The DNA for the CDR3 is TGTGCCAGCAGGACAGGGTCGGGCACTGAAGCTTTCTTT. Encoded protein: CASRTGSGTEAFF.

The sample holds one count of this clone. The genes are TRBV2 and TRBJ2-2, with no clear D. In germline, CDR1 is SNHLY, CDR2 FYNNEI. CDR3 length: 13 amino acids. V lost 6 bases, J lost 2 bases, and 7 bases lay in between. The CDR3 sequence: CASRTLNTGELFF. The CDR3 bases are TGTGCCAGCAGGACCCTAAACACCGGGGAGCTGTTTTTT.

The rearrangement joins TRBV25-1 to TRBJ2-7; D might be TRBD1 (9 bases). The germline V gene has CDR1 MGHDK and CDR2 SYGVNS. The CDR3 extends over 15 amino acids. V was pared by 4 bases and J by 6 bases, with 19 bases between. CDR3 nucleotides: TGTGCCAGCAGTGCCCTTGACAGGGGGACTAGCGAGCAGTACTTC. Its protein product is CASSALDRGTSEQYF.

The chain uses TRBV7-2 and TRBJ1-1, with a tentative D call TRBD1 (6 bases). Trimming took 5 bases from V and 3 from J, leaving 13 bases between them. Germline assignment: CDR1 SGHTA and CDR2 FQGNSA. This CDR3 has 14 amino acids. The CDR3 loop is CASSPTTGHTEAFF. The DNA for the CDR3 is TGTGCCAGCAGCCCCACGACAGGCCACACTGAAGCTTTCTTT.

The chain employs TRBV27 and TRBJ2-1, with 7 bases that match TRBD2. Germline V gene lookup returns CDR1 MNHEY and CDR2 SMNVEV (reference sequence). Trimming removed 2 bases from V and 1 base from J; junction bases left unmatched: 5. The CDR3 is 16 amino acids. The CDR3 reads CASSLDVGRSYNEQFF. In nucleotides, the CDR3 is TGTGCCAGCAGTTTAGATGTCGGGAGGTCCTACAATGAGCAGTTCTTC.